The next 12 T cell receptor beta chains were all read from a single sample in a study of Tregs in tolerant kidney transplant recipients. The table came from immunoSEQ multiplex PCR; TCRdb's copy has only in-frame clones and leaves some out. Here the sample spans some 55,000 clones, approximately 83% being singletons. The material sequenced was Tregs from blood, taken before the transplant. The receptor source for this set is a human donor who received a combined kidney and bone marrow transplant.

The rearrangement uses TRBV18 and TRBJ1-2, with D possibly matching TRBD1 (5 bases). V lost 4 bases and J lost 3, with 9 bases in between. The CDR3 is 13 amino acids. Germline assignment: CDR1 KGHSH and CDR2 LQKENI. The CDR3 protein is CASSLGTDYGYTF. The CDR3 bases are TGTGCCAGCTCACTTGGGACGGACTATGGCTACACCTTC. The variable domain in full, completed from reference TRBV18 and TRBJ1-2, reads NAGVMQNPRHLVRRRGQEARLRCSPMKGHSHVYWYRQLPEEGLKFMVYLQKENIIDESGMPKERFSAEFPKEGPSILRIQQVVRGDSAAYFCASSLGTDYGYTFGSGTRLTVV.

V usage is TRBV10-2 and J usage is TRBJ1-5; D perhaps matches TRBD1 (5 bases). The germline V gene has CDR1 WSHSY and CDR2 SAAADI. The germline V and J ends were trimmed by 4 bases and 3 bases, with 13 bases remaining between them. The CDR3 covers 15 residues. The CDR3 sequence is CASSARGGINQPQHF. Written as DNA, the CDR3 is TGCGCCAGCAGTGCTCGGGGGGGAATCAATCAGCCCCAGCATTTT.

V gene TRBV19 combines with J gene TRBJ2-3; 10 positions agree with TRBD1. V dropped 5 bases and J dropped 1; count of bases not matched to a gene: 6. In germline, CDR1 is LNHDA, CDR2 SQIVND (reference sequence). The CDR3 is 16 amino acids. The CDR3 loop reads CASSGGQGKGTDTQYF. The CDR3 nucleotides read TGTGCCAGTAGTGGGGGACAGGGGAAGGGCACAGATACGCAGTATTTT.

The rearrangement links TRBV27 to TRBJ2-1; D possibly matches TRBD1 or TRBD2 (5 bases each). Between the trimmed V and J ends, which lost 8 bases and 10 bases, there was a span of 15 bases. The CDR3 contains 12 residues. Germline V CDR1 and CDR2: MNHEY, SMNVEV (reference sequence). CDR3 sequence: CASGTGFGEQFF. CDR3 coding DNA: TGTGCCAGCGGGACCGGATTCGGGGAGCAGTTCTTC.

The chain joins TRBV27 to TRBJ2-6; D not resolved. Trimming removed 4 bases at V and 2 bases at J, with 18 bases between. The germline gives CDR1 MNHEY, CDR2 SMNVEV (reference sequence). The CDR3 runs 18 residues. CDR3 nucleotide sequence: TGTGCCAGCAGTTCATACTCCGGGTTACCCCCTGGGGCCAACGTCCTGACTTTC. Translation gives CASSSYSGLPPGANVLTF.

V is TRBV28 and J is TRBJ1-5, with TRBD1 identical over 7 bases. The CDR3 loop spans 13 amino acids. The germline gives CDR1 MDHEN, CDR2 SYDVKM. The CDR3 DNA follows: TGTGCGAACGGAGGTCGACAGGGCCAGCCCCAGCATTTT. Protein sequence: CANGGRQGQPQHF.

The rearrangement uses TRBV2 and TRBJ1-2; a weak D match, TRBD1 (6 bases). The germline V gene has CDR1 SNHLY and CDR2 FYNNEI. Trimming pared 8 bases from V and 4 bases from J, leaving 17 bases between. The CDR3 loop spans 14 amino acids. CDR3 residues: CASLLDSRFYGYTF. The CDR3 DNA sequence: TGTGCCAGCCTACTGGACAGCAGATTCTATGGCTACACCTTC.

The genes are TRBV5-4 and TRBJ1-2; 9 positions agree with TRBD1. Per germline, CDR1 SGHNT and CDR2 YYREEE (reference sequence). The CDR3 runs to 14 residues. V dropped 4 bases and J dropped 5; count of bases not matched to a gene: 6. Here the CDR3 DNA reads TGTGCCAGCAGCCTCGGGACAGGGAGTTATGGCTACACCTTC. Its translation is CASSLGTGSYGYTF.

The CDR3 coding sequence is TGTGCCAGCAAGAGTAACGGGGAGCTGTTTTTT. This encodes CASKSNGELFF. This chain uses TRBV25-1 with TRBJ2-2, with D unclear. V was clipped by 7 bases and J by 7 bases, with 7 bases between them. This CDR3 region has 11 residues. Germline V CDR1 and CDR2: MGHDK, SYGVNS.

V gene TRBV15 combines with J gene TRBJ2-1; tentatively, D is TRBD2 (5 bases). V was cut by 0 bases and J by 3 bases, with 9 bases left in between. Per germline, CDR1 LNHNV and CDR2 YYDKDF (reference sequence). The CDR3 consists of 15 residues. CDR3 loop: CATSRDPSRYNEQFF. The CDR3 DNA sequence: TGTGCCACCAGCAGAGATCCTAGCCGCTACAATGAGCAGTTCTTC.

This rearrangement joins TRBV4-1 to TRBJ1-3, with 9 bases fitting TRBD1. The J segment lost 1 base and the V segment lost 4 bases, leaving 8 bases of the junction unmatched. The CDR3 consists of 17 residues. Germline V lookup: CDR1 MGHRA, CDR2 YSYEKL. For the CDR3, the DNA is TGCGCCAGCAGCCGAGTACCGGGACAGGGATCTGGAAACACCATATATTTT. Protein: CASSRVPGQGSGNTIYF.

This chain joins TRBV5-1 and TRBJ1-3; D might be TRBD1 (5 bases). V dropped 2 bases and J dropped 0 bases, with 9 bases sitting between them. The germline CDR1 and CDR2 sequences are SGHRS and YFSETQ. There are 15 residues in the CDR3. This CDR3 is CASSFTTGSGNTIYF. For the CDR3, the DNA is TGCGCCAGCAGCTTCACTACAGGCTCTGGAAACACCATATATTTT.